The clone carrying this T cell receptor (beta chain) was picked up a small number of times. Its antigen remains unknown. The data are from a study of identical twins. Study results and limitations: Partial confounding of zero-insertion analyses by invariant MAIT and iNKT cells was possible.

The donors were all healthy and Caucasian. Trimming took 3 bases from V and 1 from J, leaving 10 bases between them. The CDR3 contains 14 residues. Germline V gene data show CDR1 as SGHRS and CDR2 as YFSETQ. cDNA molecules carried unique molecular identifiers, and template switching added a universal primer site. TCRdb re-called the 5' RACE reads through MiXCR, storing one row per CDR3 protein. Of some 260,000 distinct CDR3 sequences listed, more than 12% are singletons. Material for sequencing was memory (CD45RO+) T cells sorted from blood. The sequence was obtained from a young woman in good health. The chain joins TRBV5-1 to TRBJ1-1; possibly TRBD1 for D (6 bases). CDR3: CASSSRGQNTEAFF. In nucleotides, the CDR3 is TGCGCCAGCAGCTCCCGGGGGCAGAACACTGAAGCTTTCTTT.